Shown below are 10 T cell receptor beta chains from a single sample sequenced in a study of CD8 T cells in Susac syndrome. Reverse transcription of roughly 0.5 to 1 ug RNA was carried out with random hexamers. From the immunoSEQ multiplex PCR reads, TCRdb called clonotypes with MiXCR, one entry per CDR3 protein. This sample has about 190,000 distinct CDR3 sequences; more than 85% occur once, and the top ten carry roughly 0.15%. Sequenced: CD8+ T cells from PBMCs. Source of these receptors: a human donor with Susac syndrome.

The rearrangement links TRBV14 to TRBJ1-1, with a tentative D call TRBD1 (6 bases). The germline gives CDR1 SGHDN, CDR2 FVKESK. V lost 7 bases and J lost 3, with 15 bases in between. The CDR3 is 14 residues long. The CDR3 spells CASMGGAEDTEAFF. CDR3 bases: TGTGCCAGCATGGGGGGGGCAGAGGACACTGAAGCTTTCTTT. Variable domain in full (rest from reference TRBV14 and TRBJ1-1): EAGVTQFPSHSVIEKGQTVTLRCDPISGHDNLYWYRRVMGKEIKFLLHFVKESKQDESGMPNNRFLAERTGGTYSTLKVQPAELEDSGVYFCASMGGAEDTEAFFGQGTRLTVV.

The CDR3 protein is CASSQDRFSGSLKTQYF. DNA of the CDR3: TGTGCCAGCAGCCAAGATCGGTTTAGCGGGAGTTTAAAGACCCAGTACTTC. The rearrangement links TRBV3-1 to TRBJ2-5; 9 nucleotides agree with TRBD2. The length of the CDR3 is 17 residues. Germline V gives CDR1 LGHDT, CDR2 YNNKEL (reference sequence). V lost 0 bases, J lost 6 bases, and 11 bases stayed unmatched.

This clonotype was observed a single time. The chain employs TRBV12-3 or TRBV12-4 and TRBJ2-5; tentatively, D is TRBD2 (5 bases). The CDR3 totals 14 residues. The germline V and J ends were trimmed by 3 bases and 5 bases, with 13 bases remaining between them. The DNA of the CDR3 is TGTGCCAGCAGTTTGTCGGGGATAATCGAGACCCAGTACTTC. This codes for CASSLSGIIETQYF.

This chain links TRBV2 with TRBJ2-3; D is uncertain. Germline CDR1 SNHLY, CDR2 FYNNEI. This CDR3 is built from 11 residues. With 8 bases removed from V and 6 bases from J, the gap between germline ends came to 9 bases. In DNA form, the CDR3 reads TGTGCCAGCCTCAGTCTGGATACGCAGTATTTT. It specifies CASLSLDTQYF.

The chain carries TRBV20-1 and TRBJ2-3; the D is unclear. CDR3 length: 13 residues. V was trimmed by 7 bases and J by 9 bases, leaving 20 bases between them. Germline CDR1 DFQATT, CDR2 SNEGSKA (reference sequence). CDR3 in DNA: TGCAGTGTTGGGTTCCCGGCCAAGGCAACGCAGTATTTT. Translated: CSVGFPAKATQYF.

The chain recombines TRBV30 with TRBJ1-4; 10 bases line up with TRBD1. This CDR3 has 17 amino acids. Trimming at V came to 6 bases and at J to 2 bases, leaving 12 bases not matched to a gene. CDR1 and CDR2 (germline): GTSNPN, SVGIG (reference sequence). The CDR3 DNA sequence: TGTGCCTGCATAGGCGGACAGGGGGAGTCCACTAATGAAAAACTGTTTTTT. Translated: CACIGGQGESTNEKLFF.

The V and J genes are TRBV20-1 and TRBJ2-3; a weak D match, TRBD2 (6 bases). The germline gives CDR1 DFQATT, CDR2 SNEGSKA (reference sequence). Trimming took 5 bases from V and 1 from J, leaving 13 bases between them. CDR3 size: 14 residues. In DNA form, the CDR3 reads TGCAGTGCTGGGTCCGGGAGCGGCACAGATACGCAGTATTTT. Encoded protein: CSAGSGSGTDTQYF.

The chain links TRBV4-1 to TRBJ2-2; D remains unclear. Germline CDR1 and CDR2: MGHRA and YSYEKL. The ends were cut back, 5 bases at V and 2 bases at J, with 12 bases in the middle. This CDR3 region has 15 residues. The CDR3 reads CASSSTAANTGELFF. The DNA for the CDR3 is TGCGCCAGCAGCTCCACGGCGGCTAACACCGGGGAGCTGTTTTTT.

The chain is built from TRBV7-2 and TRBJ2-3; D is undetermined. The CDR3 sequence is 13 residues long. Germline loops: CDR1 SGHTA, CDR2 FQGNSA. V lost 3 bases to trimming and J lost 0 bases, with 4 bases between them. The CDR3 here is CASSFASTDTQYF. The CDR3 region has the DNA TGTGCCAGCAGCTTCGCTAGCACAGATACGCAGTATTTT.

This rearrangement joins TRBV7-6 to TRBJ2-3; D is perhaps TRBD1 (8 bases). Trimming cost V 3 bases and J 2 bases, with 21 bases left between them. The CDR3 sequence is 18 residues long. Germline lookup yields CDR1 SGHVS and CDR2 FNYEAQ. The CDR3 loop is CASSLDREGLSFTDTQYF. Written as DNA, the CDR3 is TGTGCCAGCAGCTTGGACAGGGAGGGGCTTAGTTTCACAGATACGCAGTATTTT.